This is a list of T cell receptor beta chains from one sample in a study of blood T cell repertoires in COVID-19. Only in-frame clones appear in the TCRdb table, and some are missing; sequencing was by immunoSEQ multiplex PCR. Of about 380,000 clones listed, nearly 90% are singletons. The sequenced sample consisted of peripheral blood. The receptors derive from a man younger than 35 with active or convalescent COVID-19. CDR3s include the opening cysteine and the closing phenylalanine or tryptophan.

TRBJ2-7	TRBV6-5	CASRAIGGSYEQYF
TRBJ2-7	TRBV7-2	CASSLGGTSYEQYF
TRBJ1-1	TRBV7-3	CASSSAGGFEAFF
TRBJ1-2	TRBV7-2	CASSLDGGGYTF
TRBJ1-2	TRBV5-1	CASRRQGPYGYTF
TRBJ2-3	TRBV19	CASTIGQKRDTQYF
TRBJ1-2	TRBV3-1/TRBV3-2	CASSQLASPNYGYTF
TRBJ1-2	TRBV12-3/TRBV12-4	CASRGLIGYTF
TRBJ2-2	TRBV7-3	CASSYTSGGYTGELFF
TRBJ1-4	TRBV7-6	CASSKGTGADEKLFF
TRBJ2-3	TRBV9	CASSVAEGIADTQYF
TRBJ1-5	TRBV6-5	CASSRLGAFPQHF
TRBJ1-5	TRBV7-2	CASSLAYQFNQPQHF
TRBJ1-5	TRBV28	CASIWRTSNQPQHF
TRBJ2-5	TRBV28	CASSQTSGAQYQETQYF
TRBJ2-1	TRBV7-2	CASSLEVVGLRSEGFF
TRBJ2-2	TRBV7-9	CASSQIGTSGGNTGELFF
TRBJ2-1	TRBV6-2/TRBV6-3	CASSYTPRLAATYNEQFF
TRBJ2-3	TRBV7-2	CASSLNSVGTDTQYF
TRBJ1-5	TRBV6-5	CASSRQGNQPQHF
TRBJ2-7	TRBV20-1	CSASRLAGGWEQYF
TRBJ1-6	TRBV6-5	CASKPGVNSPLHF
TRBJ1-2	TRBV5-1	CASRETGGYGYTF
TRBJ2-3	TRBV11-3	CASSLTPAGGADTQYF
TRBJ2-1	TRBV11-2	CASSRTSAVINEQFF
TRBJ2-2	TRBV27	CASRLAGADTGELFF
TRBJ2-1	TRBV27	CASSLNSGAYNEQFF
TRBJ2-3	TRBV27	CASGLAGGFWTDTQYF
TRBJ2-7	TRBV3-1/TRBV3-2	CASSPGFGRDHYEQYF
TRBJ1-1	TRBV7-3	CASSLDAGLSTEAFF
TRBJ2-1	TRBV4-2	CASSQPTSGAIYNEQFF
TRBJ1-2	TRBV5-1	CASSLGDRPLNYGYTF
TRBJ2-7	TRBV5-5	CASSLWAGGATYEQYF
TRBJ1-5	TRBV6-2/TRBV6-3	CASSYSVMPGRKVNQPQHF
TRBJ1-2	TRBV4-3	CASSQLDRGDYGYTF
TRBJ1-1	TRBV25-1	CASRDRARSTEAFF
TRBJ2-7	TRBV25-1	CASSEETGTGEVYEQYF
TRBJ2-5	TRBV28	CASSLIRQRTSQETQYF
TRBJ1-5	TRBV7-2	CASRGGTGVNQPQHF
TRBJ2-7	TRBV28	CASSFLGSSYEQYF
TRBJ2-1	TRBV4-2	CASNRLGLAGNEQFF
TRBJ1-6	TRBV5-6	CASSFDREEYSPLHF
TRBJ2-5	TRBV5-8	CASSFWGGEETQYF
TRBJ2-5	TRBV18	CASSPGRAQETQYF
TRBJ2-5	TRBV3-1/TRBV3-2	CASSQDRNQETQYF
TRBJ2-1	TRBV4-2	CASSQDQTAYNEQFF
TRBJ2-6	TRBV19	CASSVAGLRLAGDPESGANVLTF
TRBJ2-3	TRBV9	CASSVGGGRGDTQYF
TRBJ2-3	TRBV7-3	CASSPGYTDTQYF
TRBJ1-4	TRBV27	CASSFEGQGNEKLFF
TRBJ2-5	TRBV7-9	CASSRVGQYQETQYF
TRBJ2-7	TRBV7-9	CASSLPGGYEQYF
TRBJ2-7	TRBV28	CASSQQGVSYEQYF
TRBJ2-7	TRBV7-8	CASSLEASGGAGYEQYF
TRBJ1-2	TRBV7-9	CASGDYGYTF
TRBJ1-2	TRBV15	CATSREYRGNYGYTF
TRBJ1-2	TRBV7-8	CASSLVGRGIGGYTF
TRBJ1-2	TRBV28	CASSLPPRETTNYGYTF
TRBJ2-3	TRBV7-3	CASSLGTGRADTQYF